This T cell receptor (beta chain) was obtained from a study of CD8 T cells in Susac syndrome. The sequenced target, TCR beta, came from blood CD8+ and CD4+ T cells. The healthy controls were matched to patients by age and sex. CDR3 length equals 14 residues. Germline V gene lookup returns CDR1 SEHNR and CDR2 FQNEAQ (reference sequence). V lost 2 bases and J 1 base, leaving 5 bases between the germline ends. RNA amounts of about 0.5 to 1 ug underwent reverse transcription with random hexamers. TCRdb reprocessed the immunoSEQ multiplex PCR reads via MiXCR and lists one record per CDR3 protein. The sample consists of about 120,000 distinct CDR3 sequences, around 90% of them appearing once.

The chain is built from TRBV7-9 and TRBJ2-2; no clear D gene. This receptor was obtained from a human donor in good health. The sequencing sample was made of CD4+ T cells from PBMCs. CDR3 protein: CASSLSVNTGELFF. The DNA for the CDR3 is TGTGCCAGCAGCTTATCGGTGAACACCGGGGAGCTGTTTTTT.